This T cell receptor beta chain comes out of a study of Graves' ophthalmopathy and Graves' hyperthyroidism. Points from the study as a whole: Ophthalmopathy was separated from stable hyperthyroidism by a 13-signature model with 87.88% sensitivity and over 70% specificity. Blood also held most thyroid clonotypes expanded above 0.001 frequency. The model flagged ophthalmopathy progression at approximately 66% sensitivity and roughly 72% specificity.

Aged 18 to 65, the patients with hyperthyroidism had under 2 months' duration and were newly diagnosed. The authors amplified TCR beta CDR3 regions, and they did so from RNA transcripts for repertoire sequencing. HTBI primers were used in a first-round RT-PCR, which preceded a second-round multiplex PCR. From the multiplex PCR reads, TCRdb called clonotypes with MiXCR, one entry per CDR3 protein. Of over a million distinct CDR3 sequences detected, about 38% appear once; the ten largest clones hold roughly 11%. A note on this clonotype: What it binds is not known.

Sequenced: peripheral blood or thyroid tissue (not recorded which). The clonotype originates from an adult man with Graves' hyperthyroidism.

The CDR3 region has the DNA TGTGCCAGCAGTGCCTCAGGACAGGACGGTCAGCCCCAGCATTTT. Protein sequence: CASSASGQDGQPQHF. The chain uses TRBV25-1 and TRBJ1-5, with TRBD1 matching over 7 bases. The CDR3 has 15 amino acids. V was clipped by 4 bases and J by 6 bases; unmatched bases: 9. Germline CDR1 and CDR2: MGHDK and SYGVNS. The full variable domain, its missing parts supplied by reference TRBV25-1 and TRBJ1-5, is EADIYQTPRYLVIGTGKKITLECSQTMGHDKMYWYQQDPGMELHLIHYSYGVNSTEKGDLSSESTVSRIRTEHFPLTLESARPSHTSQYLCASSASGQDGQPQHFGDGTRLSIL.